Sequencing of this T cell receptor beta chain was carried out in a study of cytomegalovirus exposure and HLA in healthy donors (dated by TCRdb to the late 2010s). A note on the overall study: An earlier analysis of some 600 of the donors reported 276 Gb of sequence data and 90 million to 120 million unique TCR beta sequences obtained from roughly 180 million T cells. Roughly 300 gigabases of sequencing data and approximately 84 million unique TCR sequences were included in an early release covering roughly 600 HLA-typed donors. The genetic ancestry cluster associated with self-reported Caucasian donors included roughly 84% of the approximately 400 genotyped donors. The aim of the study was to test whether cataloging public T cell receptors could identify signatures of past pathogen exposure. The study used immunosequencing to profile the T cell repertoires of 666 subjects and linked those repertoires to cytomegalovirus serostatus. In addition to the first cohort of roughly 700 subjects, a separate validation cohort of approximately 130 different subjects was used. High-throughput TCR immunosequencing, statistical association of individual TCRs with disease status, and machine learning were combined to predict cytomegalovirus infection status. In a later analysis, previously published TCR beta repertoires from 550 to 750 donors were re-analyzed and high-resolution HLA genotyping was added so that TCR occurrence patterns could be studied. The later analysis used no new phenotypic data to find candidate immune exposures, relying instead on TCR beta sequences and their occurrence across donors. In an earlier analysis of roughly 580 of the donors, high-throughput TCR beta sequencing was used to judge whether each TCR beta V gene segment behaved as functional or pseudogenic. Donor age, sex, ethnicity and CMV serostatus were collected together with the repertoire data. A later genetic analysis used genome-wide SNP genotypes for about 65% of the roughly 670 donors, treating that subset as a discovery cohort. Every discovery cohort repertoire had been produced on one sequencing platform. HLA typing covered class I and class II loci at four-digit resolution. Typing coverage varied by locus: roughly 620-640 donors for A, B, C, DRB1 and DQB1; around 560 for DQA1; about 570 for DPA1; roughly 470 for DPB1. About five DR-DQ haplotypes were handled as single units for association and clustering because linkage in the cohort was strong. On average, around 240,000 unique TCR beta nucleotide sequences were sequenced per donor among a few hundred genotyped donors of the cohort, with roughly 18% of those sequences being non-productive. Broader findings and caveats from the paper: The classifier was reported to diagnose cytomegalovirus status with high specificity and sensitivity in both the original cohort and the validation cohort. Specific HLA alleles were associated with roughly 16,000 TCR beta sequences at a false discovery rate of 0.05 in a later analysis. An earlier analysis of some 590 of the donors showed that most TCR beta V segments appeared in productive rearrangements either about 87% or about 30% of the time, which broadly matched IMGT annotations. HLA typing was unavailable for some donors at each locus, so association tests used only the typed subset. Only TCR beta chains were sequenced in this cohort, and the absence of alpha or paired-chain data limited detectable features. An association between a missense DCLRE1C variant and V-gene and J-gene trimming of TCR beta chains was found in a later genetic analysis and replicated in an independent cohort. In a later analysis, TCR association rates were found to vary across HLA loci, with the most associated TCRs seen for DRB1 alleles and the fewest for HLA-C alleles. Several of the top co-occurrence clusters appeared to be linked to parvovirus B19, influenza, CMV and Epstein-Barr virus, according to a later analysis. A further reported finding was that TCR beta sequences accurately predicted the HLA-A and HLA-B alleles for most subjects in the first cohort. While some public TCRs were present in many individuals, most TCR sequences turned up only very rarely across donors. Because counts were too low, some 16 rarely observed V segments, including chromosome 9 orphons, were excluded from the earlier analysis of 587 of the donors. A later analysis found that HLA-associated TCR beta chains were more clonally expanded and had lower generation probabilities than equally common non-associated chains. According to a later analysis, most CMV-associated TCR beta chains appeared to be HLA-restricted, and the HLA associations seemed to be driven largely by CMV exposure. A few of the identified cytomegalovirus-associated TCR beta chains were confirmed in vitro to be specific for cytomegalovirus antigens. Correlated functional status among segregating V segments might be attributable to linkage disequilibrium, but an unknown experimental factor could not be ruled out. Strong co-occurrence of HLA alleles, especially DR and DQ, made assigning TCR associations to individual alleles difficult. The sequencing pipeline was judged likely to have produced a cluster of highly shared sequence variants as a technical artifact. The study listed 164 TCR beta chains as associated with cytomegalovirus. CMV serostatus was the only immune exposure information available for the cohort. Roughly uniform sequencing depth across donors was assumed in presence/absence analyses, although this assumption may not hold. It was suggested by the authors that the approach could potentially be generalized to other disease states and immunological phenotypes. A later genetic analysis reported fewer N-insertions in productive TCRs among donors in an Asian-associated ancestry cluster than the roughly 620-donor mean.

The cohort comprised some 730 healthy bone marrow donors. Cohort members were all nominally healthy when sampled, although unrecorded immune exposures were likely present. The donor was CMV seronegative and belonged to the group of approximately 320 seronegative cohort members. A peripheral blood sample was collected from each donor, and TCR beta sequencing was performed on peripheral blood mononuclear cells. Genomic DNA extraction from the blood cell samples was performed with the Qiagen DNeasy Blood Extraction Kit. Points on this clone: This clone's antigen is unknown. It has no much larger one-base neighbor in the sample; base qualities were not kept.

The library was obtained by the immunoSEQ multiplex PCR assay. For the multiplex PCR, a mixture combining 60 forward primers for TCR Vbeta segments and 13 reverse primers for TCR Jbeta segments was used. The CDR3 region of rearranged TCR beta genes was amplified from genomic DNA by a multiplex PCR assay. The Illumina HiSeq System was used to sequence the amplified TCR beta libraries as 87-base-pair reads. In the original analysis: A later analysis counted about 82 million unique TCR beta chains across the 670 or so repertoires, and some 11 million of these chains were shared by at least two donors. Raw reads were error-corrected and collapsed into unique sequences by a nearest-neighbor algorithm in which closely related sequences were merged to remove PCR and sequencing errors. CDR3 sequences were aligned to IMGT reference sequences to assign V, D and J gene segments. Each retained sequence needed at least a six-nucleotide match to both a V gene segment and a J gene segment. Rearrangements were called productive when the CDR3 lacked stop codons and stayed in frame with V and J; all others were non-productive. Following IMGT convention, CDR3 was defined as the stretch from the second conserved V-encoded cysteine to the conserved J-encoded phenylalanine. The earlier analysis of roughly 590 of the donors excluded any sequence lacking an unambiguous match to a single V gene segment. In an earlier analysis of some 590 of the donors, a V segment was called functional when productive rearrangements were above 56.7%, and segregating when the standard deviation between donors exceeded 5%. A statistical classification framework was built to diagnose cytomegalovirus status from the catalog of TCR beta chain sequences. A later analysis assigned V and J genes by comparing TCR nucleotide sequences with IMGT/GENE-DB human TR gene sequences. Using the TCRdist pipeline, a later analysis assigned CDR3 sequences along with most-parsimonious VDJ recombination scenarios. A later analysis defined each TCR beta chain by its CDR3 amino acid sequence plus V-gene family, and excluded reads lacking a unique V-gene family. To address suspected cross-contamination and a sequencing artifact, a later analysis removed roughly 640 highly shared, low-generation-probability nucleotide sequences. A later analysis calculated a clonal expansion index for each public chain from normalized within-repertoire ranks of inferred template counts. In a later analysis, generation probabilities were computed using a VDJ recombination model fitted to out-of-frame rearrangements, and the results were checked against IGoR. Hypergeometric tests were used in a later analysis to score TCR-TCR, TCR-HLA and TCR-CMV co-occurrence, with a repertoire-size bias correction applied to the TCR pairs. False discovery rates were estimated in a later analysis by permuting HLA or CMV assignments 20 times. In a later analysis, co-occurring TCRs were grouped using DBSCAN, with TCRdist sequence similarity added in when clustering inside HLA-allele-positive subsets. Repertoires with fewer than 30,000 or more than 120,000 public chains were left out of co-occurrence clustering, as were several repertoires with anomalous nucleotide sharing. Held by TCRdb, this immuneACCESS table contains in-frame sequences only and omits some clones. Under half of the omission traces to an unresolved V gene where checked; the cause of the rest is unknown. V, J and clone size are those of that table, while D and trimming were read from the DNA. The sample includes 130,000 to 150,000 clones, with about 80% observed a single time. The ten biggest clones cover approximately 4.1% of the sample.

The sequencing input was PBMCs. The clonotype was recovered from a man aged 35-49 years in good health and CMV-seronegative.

In nucleotide form, the sequence is TGTGCCAGTAGTATTGAACGGGGGGGCCGTATAACAGATACGCAGTATTTT. The encoded protein is CASSIERGGRITDTQYF. The chain employs TRBV19 and TRBJ2-3, and 8 bases in between align with TRBD2. From a lookup of the germline V gene (reference sequence), CDR1 and CDR2 are LNHDA and SQIVND. Reading from cysteine to phenylalanine, the CDR3 counts 17 amino acids. The kept DNA is CDR3 alone, 51 bases in frame from the first base. The germline V end is reduced by 3 bases and the J end by 3 bases; junction bases left unmatched: 11.